This T cell receptor (beta chain) was identified in a study of T cell responses to AZD1222 COVID-19 vaccine. CDR3 length: 14 amino acids. Trimming removed 1 base from V and 2 bases from J; junction bases left unmatched: 1. Germline loops: CDR1 ENHRY, CDR2 SYGVKD. Clones were sequenced by immunoSEQ multiplex PCR, and TCRdb holds only the in-frame ones, with some missing. The sample lists about 110,000 clones, approximately 90% occurring once. The sequence derives from an adult who received the AZD1222 COVID-19 vaccine. Material: peripheral blood, obtained 28 days after the second AZD1222 dose. The chain couples TRBV10-3 to TRBJ1-2, with 7 positions matching TRBD1. CDR3 loop: CAISEWTGNYGYTF. The CDR3, as DNA: TGTGCCATCAGTGAGTGGACAGGAAACTATGGCTACACCTTC.